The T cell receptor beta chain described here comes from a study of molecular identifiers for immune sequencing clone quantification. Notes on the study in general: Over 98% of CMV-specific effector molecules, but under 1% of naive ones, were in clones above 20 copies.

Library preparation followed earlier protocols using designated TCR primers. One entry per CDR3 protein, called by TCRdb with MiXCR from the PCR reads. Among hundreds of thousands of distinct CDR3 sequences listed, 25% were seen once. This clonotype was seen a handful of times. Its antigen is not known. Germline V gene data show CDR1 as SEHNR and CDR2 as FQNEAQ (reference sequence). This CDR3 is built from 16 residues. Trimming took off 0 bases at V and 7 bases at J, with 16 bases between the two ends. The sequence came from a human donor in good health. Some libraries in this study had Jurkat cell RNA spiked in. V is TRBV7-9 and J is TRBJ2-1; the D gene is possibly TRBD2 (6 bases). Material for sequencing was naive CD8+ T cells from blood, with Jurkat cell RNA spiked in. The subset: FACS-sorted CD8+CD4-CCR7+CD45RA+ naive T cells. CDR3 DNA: TGTGCCAGCAGCTTAGCGATTGGCGGGAATACGAATGAGCAGTTCTTC. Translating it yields CASSLAIGGNTNEQFF.